This is a list of T cell receptor beta chains from one sample in a study of T cell responses to AZD1222 COVID-19 vaccine. TCRdb keeps only in-frame clones here, not all; method: immunoSEQ multiplex PCR. The table includes 250,000 or so clones, 85% to 95% detected once. The source material was peripheral blood, sampled on day 0 of AZD1222 vaccination. All receptors derive from an adult in good health. CDR3s include the opening cysteine and the closing phenylalanine or tryptophan. A D gene is named only where the DNA matches it firmly. Not all rows give a size; the values are once, few, many and, for expanded clones, a class.

NA,NA,TRBJ1-2,TRBV7-2,14,CASSLALPKSGYTF,TGTGCCAGCAGCTTAGCCCTCCCAAAAAGCGGCTACACCTTC
NA,NA,TRBJ1-5,TRBV7-2,13,CASSLEGDQPQHF,TGTGCCAGCAGCTTAGAAGGGGATCAGCCCCAGCATTTT
NA,once,TRBJ2-7,TRBV9,14,CASSVGGGGSEQYF,TGTGCCAGCAGCGTAGGAGGGGGAGGGTCCGAGCAGTACTTC
NA,NA,TRBJ2-2,TRBV24-1,16,CATSDWETANTGELFF,TGTGCCACCAGTGATTGGGAGACAGCGAACACCGGGGAGCTGTTTTTT
NA,NA,TRBJ1-4,TRBV19,16,CASSMDKDTTNEKLFF,TGTGCCAGTAGTATGGACAAGGATACAACTAATGAAAAACTGTTTTTT
NA,NA,TRBJ1-5,TRBV5-6,13,CASSLGGRQPQHF,TGTGCCAGCAGCTTGGGGGGACGGCAGCCCCAGCATTTT
NA,NA,TRBJ1-3,TRBV28,13,CASRARVVNTIYF,TGTGCCAGCCGAGCGAGGGTGGTAAACACCATATATTTT
NA,NA,TRBJ2-3,TRBV5-1,12,CASSFLTDTQYF,TGCGCCAGCAGCTTCCTCACAGATACGCAGTATTTT
TRBD2,NA,TRBJ2-5,TRBV5-4,14,CASSPRTSGETQYF,TGTGCCAGCAGCCCTCGGACTAGCGGAGAGACCCAGTACTTC
NA,NA,TRBJ2-5,TRBV7-9,16,CASSLSGGGMRETQYF,TGTGCCAGCAGCTTAAGTGGGGGCGGCATGCGAGAGACCCAGTACTTC
TRBD2,NA,TRBJ2-6,TRBV12-5,19,CASGSGTSGLISGANVLTF,TGTGCTAGTGGTTCCGGGACTAGCGGGCTTATCTCTGGGGCCAACGTCCTGACTTTC
NA,once,TRBJ1-1,TRBV4-3,16,CASSAYSGAGNTEAFF,TGCGCCAGCAGCGCGTACTCAGGGGCTGGGAACACTGAAGCTTTCTTT
NA,NA,TRBJ2-6,TRBV28,13,CASRGSGANVLTF,TGTGCCAGCAGGGGTAGTGGGGCCAACGTCCTGACTTTC
TRBD1,NA,TRBJ2-5,TRBV4-1,15,CASSQGDRVTETQYF,TGCGCCAGCAGCCAGGGGGACAGGGTCACGGAGACCCAGTACTTC
NA,NA,TRBJ1-2,TRBV19,15,CASSIAPGRYYGYTF,TGTGCCAGTAGTATAGCTCCAGGGAGGTACTATGGCTACACCTTC
NA,NA,TRBJ2-1,TRBV27,14,CASSLSPPGHEQFF,TGTGCCAGCAGTTTATCGCCCCCCGGGCATGAGCAGTTCTTC
NA,NA,TRBJ1-4,TRBV5-1,15,CASSLKGATNEKLFF,TGCGCCAGCAGTTTGAAAGGGGCAACTAATGAAAAACTGTTTTTT
TRBD2,NA,TRBJ2-7,TRBV19,13,CASSASGGYEQYF,TGTGCCAGTAGCGCCTCGGGGGGCTACGAGCAGTACTTC
NA,NA,TRBJ1-4,TRBV28,14,CASRTRARDEKLFF,TGTGCCAGCAGAACCCGGGCCCGGGATGAAAAACTGTTTTTT
NA,NA,TRBJ2-5,TRBV29-1,10,CSVGAETQYF,TGCAGCGTTGGCGCAGAGACCCAGTACTTC
NA,NA,TRBJ1-1,TRBV7-2,16,CASSLPPGHPNTEAFF,TGTGCCAGCAGCCTCCCCCCGGGACACCCGAACACTGAAGCTTTCTTT
TRBD1,NA,TRBJ2-2,TRBV7-3,15,CASSTGTGATGELFF,TGTGCCAGCAGCACTGGGACAGGGGCAACCGGGGAGCTGTTTTTT
NA,NA,TRBJ2-3,TRBV7-9,15,CASSLAVGGTDTQYF,TGTGCCAGCAGCTTAGCGGTAGGGGGGACAGATACGCAGTATTTT
NA,NA,TRBJ1-1,TRBV3-1/TRBV3-2,16,CASSSGGIGMNTEAFF,TGTGCCAGCAGCTCAGGCGGGATTGGAATGAACACTGAAGCTTTCTTT
NA,once,TRBJ1-1,TRBV19,15,CASSPSGLGDTEAFF,TGTGCCAGTAGCCCCTCCGGACTAGGGGACACTGAAGCTTTCTTT
NA,NA,TRBJ1-5,TRBV5-1,15,CASSLGPYSNQPQHF,TGCGCCAGCAGCTTAGGGCCTTATAGCAATCAGCCCCAGCATTTT
NA,once,TRBJ1-2,TRBV12-3/TRBV12-4,13,CASSLHQNYGYTF,TGTGCCAGCAGTTTACACCAAAACTATGGCTACACCTTC
NA,once,TRBJ1-2,TRBV6-5,12,CASSGRGYGYTF,TGTGCCAGCTCCGGGCGCGGCTATGGCTACACCTTC
TRBD2,NA,TRBJ2-1,TRBV28,15,CASRTRTRLYNEQFF,TGTGCCAGCAGAACTCGGACTAGACTCTACAATGAGCAGTTCTTC
TRBD1,once,TRBJ2-2,TRBV5-1,14,CASSRTGAGGELFF,TGCGCCAGCTCCCGGACAGGGGCAGGCGGGGAGCTGTTTTTT
NA,NA,TRBJ2-7,TRBV6-5,13,CASRPTGNYEQYF,TGTGCCAGCAGGCCTACAGGGAACTACGAGCAGTACTTC
NA,NA,TRBJ1-2,TRBV10-3,14,CAITLNREGWGYTF,TGTGCCATCACCTTGAACAGGGAAGGTTGGGGCTACACCTTC
TRBD2,NA,TRBJ2-3,TRBV29-1,15,CSVDGRGGSTDTQYF,TGCAGCGTTGACGGGAGGGGAGGCAGCACAGATACGCAGTATTTT
TRBD1,NA,TRBJ1-1,TRBV19,14,CASILAGTVTEAFF,TGTGCCAGTATTCTGGCAGGGACAGTCACTGAAGCTTTCTTT
NA,NA,TRBJ1-5,TRBV19,15,CASIQVHNSNQPQHF,TGTGCCAGTATTCAGGTCCACAATAGCAATCAGCCCCAGCATTTT
NA,NA,TRBJ2-7,TRBV5-6,15,CASSPPGLPWSAQYF,TGTGCCAGCAGCCCCCCGGGACTTCCATGGTCGGCGCAGTACTTC
NA,NA,TRBJ1-4,TRBV9,15,CASSAHAGANEKLFF,TGTGCCAGCAGCGCCCACGCAGGGGCGAATGAAAAACTGTTTTTT
NA,NA,TRBJ1-1,TRBV11-2,13,CASSLFRGTEAFF,TGTGCCAGCAGCTTATTTCGGGGAACTGAAGCTTTCTTT
NA,once,TRBJ2-7,TRBV7-2,13,CASREGGSYEQYF,TGTGCCAGCAGAGAGGGGGGGTCCTACGAGCAGTACTTC
NA,NA,TRBJ1-1,TRBV19,14,CASSLGGAGTEAFF,TGTGCCAGTAGTCTAGGGGGGGCTGGGACTGAAGCTTTCTTT
NA,NA,TRBJ1-4,TRBV7-2,15,CASSPERITNEKLFF,TGTGCCAGCAGCCCAGAGAGGATTACTAATGAAAAACTGTTTTTT
TRBD1,NA,TRBJ1-6,TRBV27,19,CASSLSKRTGGTNNSPLHF,TGTGCCAGCAGTTTATCGAAGCGGACAGGGGGAACCAATAATTCACCCCTCCACTTT
NA,NA,TRBJ2-4,TRBV3-1/TRBV3-2,16,CASSQGGTRRKNIQYF,TGTGCCAGCAGCCAAGGGGGGACACGCCGCAAAAACATTCAGTACTTC
NA,NA,TRBJ2-5,TRBV19,13,CASTPTGQETQYF,TGTGCCAGTACCCCGACAGGCCAAGAGACCCAGTACTTC
NA,NA,TRBJ2-7,TRBV21-1,15,CASKRGRGRTYEQYF,TGTGCCAGCAAGCGAGGCCGGGGGAGAACCTACGAGCAGTACTTC
NA,NA,TRBJ1-5,TRBV11-2,14,CASSLDRVGQPQHF,TGTGCCAGCAGCTTAGACAGGGTGGGTCAGCCCCAGCATTTT
TRBD1,NA,TRBJ2-7,TRBV28,16,CASITTGTGRAYEQYF,TGTGCCAGCATCACCACCGGGACAGGTAGGGCCTACGAGCAGTACTTC
NA,NA,TRBJ1-2,TRBV19,13,CASKPGANYGYTF,TGTGCCAGTAAACCAGGAGCTAACTATGGCTACACCTTC
NA,NA,TRBJ2-7,TRBV28,14,CASTHGGTTYEQYF,TGTGCCAGCACCCACGGTGGAACGACCTACGAGCAGTACTTC
TRBD2,once,TRBJ2-1,TRBV5-6,16,CASSQLGTSVDNEQFF,TGTGCCAGCAGCCAGCTGGGGACTAGCGTGGACAATGAGCAGTTCTTC
NA,once,TRBJ2-7,TRBV10-3,11,CAISVGYEQYF,TGTGCCATCAGTGTAGGGTACGAGCAGTACTTC
NA,NA,TRBJ1-4,TRBV2,13,CASAAGAGEKLFF,TGTGCCAGCGCTGCAGGGGCGGGTGAAAAACTGTTTTTT
NA,NA,TRBJ1-3,TRBV14,15,CASSQVANSGNTIYF,TGTGCCAGCAGCCAAGTTGCGAACTCTGGAAACACCATATATTTT